This entry lists 32 T cell receptor beta chains sequenced from one sample in a study of shared clonotypes between healthy human individuals. The protocol was immunoSEQ multiplex PCR, while the TCRdb copy is restricted to in-frame clones and leaves out a portion. The sample lists some 790,000 clones, about two thirds occurring once. The material sequenced was memory CD4+ T cells sorted from blood. This sample's subset: CD45RA-negative fraction. These receptors were taken from a woman between 25 and 40 years old in good health.

This clone came up a few times. The V gene is TRBV28, the J gene TRBJ1-1; D is unclear. The CDR3 loop spans 12 amino acids. Germline-derived CDR1 and CDR2 are MDHEN and SYDVKM. Trimming cost V 3 bases and J 3 bases, with 5 bases left between them. CDR3 coding DNA: TGTGCCAGCAGTTTGGAGGACACTGAAGCTTTCTTT. This translates into CASSLEDTEAFF.

The rearrangement links TRBV29-1 to TRBJ2-3; D gene ambiguous. CDR3 length: 14 residues. Per germline, CDR1 SQVTM and CDR2 ANQGSEA. The CDR3 loop reads CTAKWTSSTDTQYF. The CDR3 DNA follows: TGCACCGCGAAGTGGACCTCGAGCACAGATACGCAGTATTTT.

The chain carries TRBV19 and TRBJ1-2; D is uncertain. Trimming removed 3 bases at V and 8 bases at J, with 10 bases between. The CDR3 covers 12 residues. CDR1 and CDR2 (germline): LNHDA, SQIVND (reference sequence). The CDR3 loop is CASSMRVRGYTF. The CDR3 coding sequence is TGTGCCAGTAGTATGAGGGTTCGGGGCTACACCTTC.

This clone was observed once. This chain joins TRBV6-1 and TRBJ1-1; the D gene is possibly TRBD1 (6 bases). The CDR3 is 14 residues long. Trimming removed 5 bases from V and 4 bases from J, with 14 bases in between. Germline loops: CDR1 MNHNS, CDR2 SASEGT. CDR3 in amino acids: CASSMGGGRTEAFF. DNA for the CDR3: TGTGCCAGCAGTATGGGCGGGGGGCGCACTGAAGCTTTCTTT.

This clone showed up just a few times. V and J are TRBV5-4 and TRBJ2-3; D uncertain. The CDR3 covers 13 residues. V lost 4 bases, J lost 1 base, and 7 bases lay in between. Germline V gene data show CDR1 as SGHNT and CDR2 as YYREEE (reference sequence). In DNA form, the CDR3 reads TGTGCCAGCAGCCCCCCCGGCACAGATACGCAGTATTTT. Protein sequence: CASSPPGTDTQYF.

The rearrangement joins TRBV5-4 to TRBJ2-2; no clear D. Germline lookup yields CDR1 SGHNT and CDR2 YYREEE (reference sequence). The CDR3 covers 15 residues. Trimming stripped 0 bases from V and 0 bases from J, with 6 bases between. The CDR3 reads CASSLVQANTGELFF. CDR3 sequence (DNA): TGTGCCAGCAGCTTGGTTCAGGCGAACACCGGGGAGCTGTTTTTT.

The chain recombines TRBV28 with TRBJ2-7, with TRBD2 identical over 8 bases. The CDR3 loop spans 14 amino acids. V was pared by 4 bases and J by 6 bases, with 8 bases of the junction left unmatched. Germline V CDR1 and CDR2: MDHEN, SYDVKM. CDR3 amino acids: CASSSRLAGREQYF. The CDR3 coding sequence is TGTGCCAGCAGTTCCCGGCTAGCGGGCCGCGAGCAGTACTTC.

The genes are TRBV10-3 and TRBJ1-1; tentative D call: TRBD1 (5 bases). In germline, CDR1 is ENHRY, CDR2 SYGVKD. V lost 6 bases and J lost 1, with 18 bases in between. The CDR3 runs 16 residues. The CDR3 region has the DNA TGTGCCATCAGCGAACAACCAGGGTTTGAGAACACTGAAGCTTTCTTT. It codes for CAISEQPGFENTEAFF.

V usage is TRBV19 and J usage is TRBJ1-2, with 7 bases fitting TRBD1. There are 14 residues in the CDR3. V shed 6 bases, J shed 7 bases, and the junction held 11 bases outside the gene matches. Germline V CDR1 and CDR2: LNHDA, SQIVND (reference sequence). The DNA for the CDR3 is TGTGCCAGTAGCCCCCAACAGGGGAGGTTTGGCTACACCTTC. It translates to CASSPQQGRFGYTF.

This sequence joins TRBV6-6 and TRBJ2-7; 7 bases fit TRBD2. The V gene end was trimmed by 8 bases and the J gene end by 3 bases; junction bases not matched to a gene: 10. The CDR3 runs 14 residues. Looked up from germline, CDR1 is MNHNY and CDR2 is SVGAGI (reference sequence). DNA for the CDR3: TGTGCCAGCCGCCAGGGAGGGCCGAGCTACGAGCAGTACTTC. Translated: CASRQGGPSYEQYF.

The chain employs TRBV27 and TRBJ2-1; D is unclear. The CDR3 has 13 amino acids. Germline-derived CDR1 and CDR2 are MNHEY and SMNVEV (reference sequence). Between the trimmed V and J ends, which lost 5 bases and 9 bases, there was a span of 14 bases. The DNA of the CDR3 is TGTGCCAGCAGTGAAGACCTGTTTGGTGAGCAGTTCTTC. It translates to CASSEDLFGEQFF.

Of note for this clone: The sample contains more than one DNA sequence encoding this CDR3. The rearrangement links TRBV19 to TRBJ1-5; 9 bases match TRBD1. This CDR3 has 14 residues. Trimming at V came to 9 bases and at J to 4 bases, leaving 7 bases not matched to a gene. Germline values: CDR1 LNHDA, CDR2 SQIVND (reference sequence). The CDR3 DNA is TGTGCCAGCGGGGGACAGGGAGGGAATCAGCCCCAGCATTTT. This sequence encodes CASGGQGGNQPQHF.

The gene calls are TRBV7-7 and TRBJ2-2, with a tentative D call TRBD2 (6 bases). The V gene lost 5 bases and the J gene lost 7 bases, with 17 bases spanning the gap. CDR1 SSHAT and CDR2 FNYEAQ come from the germline V gene (reference sequence). This CDR3 is built from 15 residues. The CDR3: CASSQSGTLDGELFF. Written as DNA, the CDR3 is TGTGCCAGCAGCCAATCCGGGACTCTGGACGGGGAGCTGTTTTTT. Variable domain in full (rest from reference TRBV7-7 and TRBJ2-2): GAGVSQSPRYKVTKRGQDVTLRCDPISSHATLYWYQQALGQGPEFLTYFNYEAQPDKSGLPSDRFSAERPEGSISTLTIQRTEQRDSAMYRCASSQSGTLDGELFFGEGSRLTVL.

This chain connects TRBV21-1 to TRBJ2-7; the D call TRBD2 from the table was never checked on the DNA. TRBV21-1 corresponds to a pseudogene. The CDR3 has 18 amino acids. The CDR3: CASSKDGSGGSRSYEQYF. In DNA form, the CDR3 reads TGTGCCAGCAGCAAAGACGGCTCGGGGGGCTCGAGGTCCTACGAGCAGTACTTC.

As DNA, the CDR3 is TGTGCCAGCAGCTTGGAGGGGCGGGCCGAAAAAGGTACAGATACGCAGTATTTT. It translates to CASSLEGRAEKGTDTQYF. The chain is built from TRBV5-4 and TRBJ2-3; D might be TRBD1 or TRBD2, each matching 5 bases. The CDR3 runs to 18 residues. CDR1 and CDR2 from the germline V gene are SGHNT and YYREEE (reference sequence). With 0 bases removed from V and 3 bases from J, the gap between germline ends came to 20 bases.

Turning to this clone: A much more abundant neighbour one base away suggests this may be a read error. The sample contains more than one DNA sequence encoding this CDR3. CDR3 sequence: CASSARGNYNEQFF. CDR3 bases: TGTGCCAGTAGTGCGCGGGGGAACTACAATGAGCAGTTCTTC. This sequence joins TRBV19 and TRBJ2-1; 7 bases agree with TRBD2. Looked up from germline, CDR1 is LNHDA and CDR2 is SQIVND (reference sequence). Trimming at V came to 5 bases and at J to 3 bases, leaving 4 bases not matched to a gene. The CDR3 extends over 14 amino acids.

CDR3 nucleotide sequence: TGTGCCAGCAGTGGACCGGGACTAACCACAGATACGCAGTATTTT. It codes for CASSGPGLTTDTQYF. This chain joins TRBV6-1 and TRBJ2-3; 7 bases agree with TRBD2. Germline loops: CDR1 MNHNS, CDR2 SASEGT. Germline trimming cut 4 bases from V and 2 bases from J; bases unmatched to any gene: 6. The CDR3 is 15 amino acids.

V usage is TRBV28 and J usage is TRBJ2-5; no definite D call. The germline V gene has CDR1 MDHEN and CDR2 SYDVKM. The ends were cut back, 5 bases at V and 5 bases at J, with 18 bases in the middle. The CDR3 covers 15 residues. The CDR3 protein is CASSERTIFGETQYF. CDR3 coding DNA: TGTGCCAGCAGTGAAAGGACCATTTTCGGGGAGACCCAGTACTTC.

CDR3 in amino acids: CASSTRSGSSPDTQYF. The CDR3 DNA reads as TGTGCCAGCAGTACAAGAAGCGGGAGTTCACCAGATACGCAGTATTTT. The V and J genes are TRBV6-6 and TRBJ2-3, with 8 bases identical to TRBD2. This CDR3 is built from 16 residues. Trimming cost V 5 bases and J 4 bases; bases outside gene matches: 11. Germline CDR1 is MNHNY and CDR2 is SVGAGI (reference sequence).

This clone was counted at least ten times. The same CDR3 also results from other DNA sequences found in this sample. The V gene is TRBV28, the J gene TRBJ2-5; the D gene is possibly TRBD2 (5 bases). The CDR3 totals 15 residues. V lost 3 bases to trimming and J lost 1 base, with 12 bases between them. Germline V gene lookup returns CDR1 MDHEN and CDR2 SYDVKM. CDR3 sequence (DNA): TGTGCCAGCAGTTTCTCCGGGATACTCCAAGAGACCCAGTACTTC. Translation: CASSFSGILQETQYF.

This rearrangement joins TRBV5-1 to TRBJ2-7; 13 positions agree with TRBD2. V trimming: 4 bases; J trimming: 6 bases; junction bases outside the gene matches: 10. The CDR3 consists of 16 residues. In germline, CDR1 is SGHRS, CDR2 YFSETQ. CDR3: CASSTTSGRTTSEQYF. The CDR3 region has the DNA TGCGCCAGCAGCACGACTAGCGGGAGGACTACGTCCGAGCAGTACTTC.

This clone has more than one count but fewer than ten. The genes are TRBV10-3 and TRBJ2-7; D unclear. Per the germline V gene, CDR1 is ENHRY and CDR2 is SYGVKD. This CDR3 is built from 9 residues. V was clipped by 11 bases and J by 6 bases, with 8 bases between them. As DNA, the CDR3 is TGTGCCGCCAAAGGCGAGCAGTACTTC. It translates to CAAKGEQYF.

The chain uses TRBV7-9 and TRBJ2-5; 8 bases match TRBD1. Germline CDR1 and CDR2: SEHNR and FQNEAQ (reference sequence). Trimming took 4 bases from V and 5 from J; bases not matched to a gene: 12. CDR3 length equals 16 residues. The CDR3 sequence is CASSYGPNGQGETQYF. CDR3 DNA sequence: TGTGCCAGCAGCTACGGGCCAAATGGACAGGGTGAGACCCAGTACTTC.

This clone was seen a single time. The chain links TRBV28 to TRBJ2-3; 11 bases agree with TRBD2. V shed 4 bases and J 3 bases; nucleotides not matched to a gene: 6. Germline assignment: CDR1 MDHEN and CDR2 SYDVKM. This CDR3 region has 16 residues. The CDR3 sequence: CASSSPTSGTTDTQYF. The CDR3 DNA sequence: TGTGCCAGCAGTTCTCCGACTAGCGGGACTACAGATACGCAGTATTTT.

The V and J genes are TRBV6-5 and TRBJ2-5, with no clear D. In germline, CDR1 is MNHEY, CDR2 SVGAGI. This CDR3 has 15 amino acids. Deletions cut 4 bases from V and 9 bases from J, with 21 bases between. CDR3: CASSSVDSYLRPQYF. CDR3 in DNA: TGTGCCAGCAGTTCCGTTGACTCGTATTTGAGACCCCAGTACTTC.

The chain employs TRBV11-2 and TRBJ2-7; 11 bases match TRBD2. Looked up from germline, CDR1 is SGHAT and CDR2 is FQNNGV. V lost 4 bases, J lost 5 bases, and 10 bases stayed unmatched. The CDR3 contains 16 residues. Here the CDR3 DNA reads TGTGCCAGCAGCTCGTCCACGACTAGCGGGACAAACGAGCAGTACTTC. This codes for CASSSSTTSGTNEQYF.

The chain uses TRBV30 and TRBJ2-1, with 11 bases that match TRBD2. V lost 8 bases, J lost 4 bases, and 16 bases stayed unmatched. The V gene's germline CDR1 is GTSNPN and CDR2 SVGIG (reference sequence). CDR3 length: 17 residues. CDR3 protein: CARREPPGLAEYNEQFF. The CDR3 DNA reads TGTGCCCGACGTGAACCCCCGGGACTAGCGGAATACAATGAGCAGTTCTTC.

In this sample, this clone turned up a few times. The J gene is TRBJ2-2, the V gene TRBV5-1; the D is unclear. This CDR3 has 12 residues. Germline V gene data show CDR1 as SGHRS and CDR2 as YFSETQ. The V end was cut by 2 bases, the J end by 5 bases, with 4 bases between. Here the CDR3 reads CASSFLTGELFF. CDR3 DNA sequence: TGCGCCAGCAGCTTCCTTACCGGGGAGCTGTTTTTT.

The CDR3 region has the DNA TGTGCCAGCAGTGACAACAGGGGGAATGAGCAGTTCTTC. This translates into CASSDNRGNEQFF. The chain uses TRBV25-1 and TRBJ2-1; 8 bases map to TRBD1. Unmatched junction bases numbered 2, after V lost 3 bases and J lost 7 bases. Germline CDR1 is MGHDK and CDR2 is SYGVNS. The length of the CDR3 is 13 residues.

The gene calls are TRBV7-8 and TRBJ2-1; maybe TRBD1 (5 bases). The CDR3 sequence is 15 residues long. Germline CDR1 reads SGHVS; CDR2 reads FQNEAQ. V dropped 5 bases and J dropped 8 bases, with 19 bases sitting between them. CDR3 sequence (DNA): TGTGCCAGCAGCCCCCCCAGGGTAGGTTCGGATGAGCAGTTCTTC. Translation: CASSPPRVGSDEQFF.

The gene calls are TRBV28 and TRBJ1-5; D unresolved. The CDR3 runs 14 residues. Germline V lookup: CDR1 MDHEN, CDR2 SYDVKM. V was shortened by 8 bases and J by 2 bases, with 13 bases between the two germline ends. The DNA of the CDR3 is TGTGCCAGCCGGGCACCCCGACGCAATCAGCCCCAGCATTTT. This translates into CASRAPRRNQPQHF. Based on the CDR3 plus reference TRBV28 and TRBJ1-5, the full variable domain is DVKVTQSSRYLVKRTGEKVFLECVQDMDHENMFWYRQDPGLGLRLIYFSYDVKMKEKGDIPEGYSVSREKKERFSLILESASTNQTSMYLCASRAPRRNQPQHFGDGTRLSIL.

This clone occurred once. V gene TRBV11-2 combines with J gene TRBJ2-2; 9 bases match TRBD1. The CDR3 has 15 amino acids. Germline CDR1 reads SGHAT; CDR2 reads FQNNGV. With 4 bases clipped from V and 2 bases from J, the junction kept 2 bases outside the gene matches. CDR3 sequence reads: CASSSGQGNTGELFF. The DNA for the CDR3 is TGTGCCAGCAGCTCGGGACAGGGAAACACCGGGGAGCTGTTTTTT.